These 32 T cell receptor beta chains came from one sample sequenced in a study of long-term antiretroviral therapy in people with HIV. This was the immunoSEQ v3.0 assay at survey level. Sequencing used immunoSEQ multiplex PCR; TCRdb keeps in-frame clones, though not all of them. The sample contains about 16,000 clones, approximately 71% of which appear only once. The sample was unsorted PBMCs, taken 1.5 years before starting antiretroviral therapy. Every receptor here comes from a woman aged 45-65 years with HIV.

The rearrangement links TRBV7-8 to TRBJ2-7; tentative D call: TRBD2 (7 bases). From germline, CDR1 is SGHVS and CDR2 FQNEAQ. Trimming stripped 1 base from V and 5 bases from J, with 15 bases between. This CDR3 is built from 15 residues. The CDR3: CASSLEGGGPHEQYF. CDR3 DNA sequence: TGTGCCAGCAGCTTAGAGGGAGGGGGGCCCCACGAGCAGTACTTC.

With respect to this clone: Other DNA sequences from this sample encode an identical CDR3 as well. The CDR3 is CASSSPGQETQYF. The CDR3 nucleotides read TGCGCCAGCAGCTCCCCGGGGCAAGAGACCCAGTACTTC. The chain recombines TRBV5-1 with TRBJ2-5; D might be TRBD2 (5 bases). With 3 bases removed from V and 2 bases from J, the gap between germline ends came to 8 bases. CDR3 size: 13 residues. CDR1 and CDR2 (germline): SGHRS, YFSETQ.

The chain has TRBV7-2 and TRBJ2-1; 7 positions match TRBD2. Germline V gene lookup returns CDR1 SGHTA and CDR2 FQGNSA. The trim removed 4 bases at V and 9 bases at J, leaving 12 bases unmatched. This CDR3 comprises 15 residues. Written as DNA, the CDR3 is TGTGCCAGCAGCTCAAGGGCTAGGAGCGGGGTTGAGCAGTTCTTC. Amino acid sequence: CASSSRARSGVEQFF.

The chain links TRBV4-1 to TRBJ2-7; D might be TRBD2 (6 bases). Trimming shortened V by 6 bases and J by 0 bases, and 18 bases separated the two germline ends. The germline V gene encodes CDR1 MGHRA and CDR2 YSYEKL. The CDR3 contains 16 residues. The DNA of the CDR3 is TGCGCCAGCAGTCTTACTCCGCGGGGAGGCTCCTACGAGCAGTACTTC. Translation: CASSLTPRGGSYEQYF.

The rearrangement links TRBV6-1 to TRBJ2-7; D perhaps matches TRBD2 (5 bases). Trimming pared 6 bases from V and 7 bases from J, leaving 16 bases between. Germline V gene lookup returns CDR1 MNHNS and CDR2 SASEGT. The CDR3 has 13 amino acids. The CDR3 nucleotides are TGTGCCAGCAGCGCTAAAGGGCGGGTTGAGCAGTACGTC. Protein sequence: CASSAKGRVEQYV.

The chain recombines TRBV15 with TRBJ1-2; D is undetermined. Germline V gene sequence: CDR1 LNHNV, CDR2 YYDKDF (reference sequence). V dropped 0 bases and J dropped 0 bases, with 8 bases sitting between them. The CDR3 runs to 15 residues. The CDR3 DNA is TGTGCCACCAGCAGAGATATGCGGACTAACTATGGCTACACCTTC. This codes for CATSRDMRTNYGYTF.

The genes are TRBV11-3 and TRBJ1-1; D possibly corresponds to TRBD1 (5 bases). Trimming cost V 4 bases and J 10 bases, with 16 bases left between them. The CDR3 is made up of 13 amino acids. Germline V CDR1 and CDR2: SGHNT, YENEEA. In DNA form, the CDR3 reads TGTGCCAGCAGCTGGAGGAGCGGGGCACGAGCTTTCTTT. Amino acids: CASSWRSGARAFF.

V and J are TRBV5-1 and TRBJ1-4; weak D call: TRBD1 (6 bases). Germline V gene data show CDR1 as SGHRS and CDR2 as YFSETQ. The ends were cut back, 4 bases at V and 0 bases at J, with 13 bases in the middle. The CDR3 has 16 amino acids. The CDR3 sequence is CASSPDRVATNEKLFF. The CDR3 DNA reads as TGCGCCAGCAGCCCGGACAGAGTAGCAACTAATGAAAAACTGTTTTTT.

This clone was seen only a few times. The chain recombines TRBV27 with TRBJ2-2; 8 nucleotides match TRBD1. Germline V gene data show CDR1 as MNHEY and CDR2 as SMNVEV (reference sequence). V lost 6 bases and J lost 4; bases outside the gene matches: 10. The CDR3 length is 16 residues. The CDR3, as DNA: TGTGCCAGCAGGCCCAACAGGGGGATGAGCACCGGGGAGCTGTTTTTT. Its translation is CASRPNRGMSTGELFF.

The rearrangement links TRBV13 to TRBJ1-1, with D hard to call. The CDR3 is 13 residues long. CDR1 is PRHDT and CDR2 is FYEKMQ in the germline V gene (reference sequence). V lost 4 bases, J lost 5 bases, and 11 bases lay in between. The CDR3 spells CASSSHLVTEAFF. The CDR3 DNA follows: TGTGCCAGCAGCTCCCACTTGGTAACTGAAGCTTTCTTT.

This clone is medium-sized (0.01 to 0.1%) in the sample. V is TRBV29-1 and J is TRBJ1-2, with D possibly being TRBD1 (6 bases). Germline CDR1 reads SQVTM; CDR2 reads ANQGSEA. The V and J ends lost 4 bases and 6 bases respectively, with 12 bases between them. This CDR3 is built from 12 residues. CDR3 amino acids: CSVGPGVDGYTF. DNA for the CDR3: TGCAGCGTTGGCCCAGGGGTCGATGGCTACACCTTC.

This chain joins TRBV27 and TRBJ1-1, with D unclear. The CDR3 loop spans 13 amino acids. V was cut by 2 bases and J by 1 base, with 5 bases left in between. Per germline, CDR1 MNHEY and CDR2 SMNVEV (reference sequence). The CDR3 loop is CASSLRENTEAFF. The CDR3 DNA is TGTGCCAGCAGTTTAAGAGAGAACACTGAAGCTTTCTTT.

The count of this clone is one. V usage is TRBV10-3 and J usage is TRBJ2-2, with D possibly TRBD1 on 7 matching bases. The V end was cut by 0 bases, the J end by 7 bases, with 18 bases between. The germline CDR1 and CDR2 sequences are ENHRY and SYGVKD. CDR3 length: 17 residues. The CDR3 spells CAISESQGGRRSGELFF. The CDR3 DNA sequence: TGTGCCATCAGTGAGTCGCAGGGGGGCCGGAGGAGCGGGGAGCTGTTTTTT.

This chain joins TRBV30 and TRBJ2-2; D remains unclear. Germline values: CDR1 GTSNPN, CDR2 SVGIG (reference sequence). V was shortened by 0 bases and J by 2 bases, with 4 bases between the two germline ends. CDR3 length: 13 amino acids. CDR3 DNA sequence: TGTGCCTGGAGTGTACACAACACCGGGGAGCTGTTTTTT. Its protein is CAWSVHNTGELFF.

The CDR3 nucleotides read TGTGCCAGCAGTGGACGCGGGACAGGGGGTGACATTCAGTACTTC. Residues: CASSGRGTGGDIQYF. The rearrangement uses TRBV2 and TRBJ2-4; 11 positions match TRBD1. J gave up 8 bases and V 4 bases, and 7 bases lay outside the gene matches. The CDR3 extends over 15 amino acids. Germline CDR1 and CDR2: SNHLY and FYNNEI.

The J gene is TRBJ2-6, the V gene TRBV5-1; 7 nucleotides line up with TRBD2. The CDR3 is 14 residues long. The V gene end was trimmed by 6 bases and the J gene end by 7 bases; junction bases not matched to a gene: 7. Looked up from germline, CDR1 is SGHRS and CDR2 is YFSETQ. This CDR3 reads CASTVGGSANVLTF. The CDR3 region has the DNA TGCGCCAGCACCGTGGGGGGGAGTGCCAACGTCCTGACTTTC.

The V gene is TRBV15, the J gene TRBJ1-2; 8 nucleotides line up with TRBD1. The V segment lost 0 bases and the J segment 2 bases; nucleotides outside the gene matches: 5. CDR3 length equals 16 residues. CDR1 and CDR2 from the germline V gene are LNHNV and YYDKDF (reference sequence). In DNA, the CDR3 is TGTGCCACCAGCAGAGACGTTGGACAGGGCAACTATGGCTACACCTTC. Its protein product is CATSRDVGQGNYGYTF.

The chain links TRBV5-1 to TRBJ2-7, with D possibly being TRBD2 (6 bases). This CDR3 is built from 14 residues. Germline V gene data show CDR1 as SGHRS and CDR2 as YFSETQ. The V gene lost 0 bases and the J gene lost 6 bases, with 13 bases spanning the gap. The CDR3 DNA reads as TGCGCCAGCAGCTTGGGTTTGGAGGGGTCCGAGCAGTACTTC. Protein: CASSLGLEGSEQYF.

V gene TRBV18 combines with J gene TRBJ1-2; 7 bases are a match to TRBD1. This CDR3 is 16 amino acids long. Germline values: CDR1 KGHSH, CDR2 LQKENI. The V gene end was trimmed by 3 bases and the J gene end by 0 bases; junction bases not matched to a gene: 7. DNA for the CDR3: TGTGCCAGCTCACCCCTGGGACAGATTTCTAACTATGGCTACACCTTC. Protein: CASSPLGQISNYGYTF.

The chain is built from TRBV30 and TRBJ2-5; TRBD2 agrees at 10 bases. Trimming at V came to 2 bases and at J to 5 bases, leaving 11 bases not matched to a gene. The CDR3 sequence is 16 residues long. The germline gives CDR1 GTSNPN, CDR2 SVGIG (reference sequence). The CDR3 DNA follows: TGTGCCTGGAGTTCCCTCCTACTAGCGGGGTTGGAGACCCAGTACTTC. Residues: CAWSSLLLAGLETQYF.

The rearrangement joins TRBV5-1 to TRBJ1-2; no clear D. V lost 0 bases and J lost 2, with 8 bases in between. Germline V gene lookup returns CDR1 SGHRS and CDR2 YFSETQ. This CDR3 contains 14 residues. The CDR3 spells CASSLVGSNYGYTF. CDR3 nucleotides: TGCGCCAGCAGCTTGGTGGGGTCCAACTATGGCTACACCTTC. Together with reference TRBV5-1 and TRBJ1-2, the CDR3 gives the full variable domain: KAGVTQTPRYLIKTRGQQVTLSCSPISGHRSVSWYQQTPGQGLQFLFEYFSETQRNKGNFPGRFSGRQFSNSRSEMNVSTLELGDSALYLCASSLVGSNYGYTFGSGTRLTVV.

The chain combines TRBV10-3 with TRBJ1-1, with 8 bases that match TRBD1. The CDR3 runs to 14 residues. J gave up 3 bases and V 7 bases, and 7 bases lay outside the gene matches. The V gene's germline CDR1 is ENHRY and CDR2 SYGVKD. CDR3 loop: CAITKTGVDTEAFF. DNA for the CDR3: TGTGCCATCACCAAGACAGGGGTAGACACTGAAGCTTTCTTT.

This rearrangement joins TRBV5-1 to TRBJ2-3, with D perhaps matching TRBD2 (6 bases). Germline loops: CDR1 SGHRS, CDR2 YFSETQ. Deletions cut 4 bases from V and 1 base from J, with 16 bases between. CDR3 length: 16 residues. CDR3 region: CASSLYPASGTDTQYF. For the CDR3, the DNA is TGCGCCAGCAGCCTGTACCCGGCTAGCGGCACAGATACGCAGTATTTT.

The chain couples TRBV2 to TRBJ2-7, with a tentative D call TRBD1 (5 bases). The CDR3 contains 14 residues. V was cut by 3 bases and J by 3 bases, with 12 bases left in between. The germline CDR1 and CDR2 sequences are SNHLY and FYNNEI. The CDR3 DNA reads TGTGCCAGCAGTGACAGGGCCGGCATCTACGAGCAGTACTTC. Protein sequence: CASSDRAGIYEQYF.

The chain joins TRBV4-1 to TRBJ2-7; D remains ambiguous. Trimming left V 4 bases short and J 3 bases short, with 10 bases between. Germline V lookup: CDR1 MGHRA, CDR2 YSYEKL. The CDR3 totals 13 residues. The CDR3 DNA is TGCGCCAGCAGCCTCTACTTAGGCTACGAGCAGTACTTC. Translated, it gives CASSLYLGYEQYF.

This chain uses TRBV7-9 with TRBJ2-3; a possible D gene is TRBD1 (5 bases). Per germline, CDR1 SEHNR and CDR2 FQNEAQ (reference sequence). The CDR3 has 15 amino acids. The germline V and J ends were trimmed by 5 bases and 0 bases, with 12 bases remaining between them. CDR3 protein: CASSETETSTDTQYF. The CDR3 nucleotides read TGTGCCAGCAGCGAGACAGAGACAAGCACAGATACGCAGTATTTT.

The chain employs TRBV29-1 and TRBJ1-1; D is ambiguous. CDR1 is SQVTM, CDR2 ANQGSEA, per germline. The ends were cut back, 6 bases at V and 5 bases at J, with 19 bases in the middle. The CDR3 loop spans 14 amino acids. The CDR3 is CSVLGLAGRTEAFF. CDR3 bases: TGCAGCGTGCTAGGACTGGCCGGGAGGACTGAAGCTTTCTTT. Drawing the rest from reference TRBV29-1 and TRBJ1-1, the complete variable domain is SAVISQKPSRDICQRGTSLTIQCQVDSQVTMMFWYRQQPGQSLTLIATANQGSEATYESGFVIDKFPISRPNLTFSTLTVSNMSPEDSSIYLCSVLGLAGRTEAFFGQGTRLTVV.

The chain is built from TRBV5-1 and TRBJ2-1; TRBD1 aligns across 7 bases. This CDR3 comprises 15 residues. CDR1 SGHRS and CDR2 YFSETQ come from the germline V gene. Trimming took 4 bases from V and 5 from J; bases not matched to a gene: 9. The DNA of the CDR3 is TGCGCCAGCAGCCGACAGGGAAGTAAGGACAATGAGCAGTTCTTC. It encodes CASSRQGSKDNEQFF.

This clone appeared a few times. This chain links TRBV4-1 with TRBJ1-2; D might be TRBD1 (5 bases). The germline CDR1 and CDR2 sequences are MGHRA and YSYEKL. The CDR3 consists of 12 residues. Between the trimmed V and J ends, which lost 1 base and 8 bases, there was a span of 8 bases. Here the CDR3 reads CASSQAGYGYTF. The CDR3 DNA sequence: TGCGCCAGCAGCCAAGCAGGGTACGGCTACACCTTC.

CDR3 sequence reads: CASSNSGLYGYTF. For the CDR3, the DNA is TGTGCCAGCAGCAATTCAGGGTTATATGGCTACACCTTC. V and J are TRBV6-1 and TRBJ1-2, with a possible D match to TRBD1 (5 bases). Per the germline V gene, CDR1 is MNHNS and CDR2 is SASEGT. The V end lost 6 bases, the J end lost 5 bases, and 13 bases lay between the germline ends. The CDR3 totals 13 residues.

This clone has a handful of counts. The chain couples TRBV4-2 to TRBJ2-2, with 7 bases lining up with TRBD2. Germline V gene lookup returns CDR1 LGHNA and CDR2 YNFKEQ. V lost 0 bases and J lost 1; bases outside the gene matches: 5. This CDR3 has 17 residues. The CDR3 loop reads CASSQESSGVNTGELFF. The CDR3 region has the DNA TGTGCCAGCAGCCAAGAATCCAGCGGGGTGAACACCGGGGAGCTGTTTTTT.

This clone was counted a single time. The V call is TRBV14, the J call TRBJ2-5; 7 bases fit TRBD2. The germline CDR1 and CDR2 sequences are SGHDN and FVKESK. The trim removed 1 base at V and 1 base at J, leaving 12 bases unmatched. This CDR3 contains 18 residues. This CDR3 reads CASSQGVSGRISQETQYF. In DNA form, the CDR3 reads TGTGCCAGCAGCCAAGGGGTTAGCGGGCGTATTTCCCAAGAGACCCAGTACTTC.